This T cell receptor (beta chain) was profiled in a study of cytomegalovirus exposure and HLA in healthy donors. Clones were sequenced by immunoSEQ multiplex PCR, and TCRdb holds only the in-frame ones, with some missing. In the table there are some 150,000 clones, approximately 94% of which are singletons. Germline assignment: CDR1 SGDLS and CDR2 YYNGEE. The CDR3 runs to 14 residues. V was clipped by 0 bases and J by 6 bases; unmatched bases: 5. The chain couples TRBV9 to TRBJ1-2; TRBD1 aligns across 7 bases. The receptor's source is a man in his late teens or twenties in good health and CMV-seropositive. Sequencing input: PBMCs. The CDR3 spells CASSVVGRGDGYTF. The CDR3, as DNA: TGTGCCAGCAGCGTAGTTGGCAGGGGGGATGGCTACACCTTC.